This TCR beta chain was identified during a study of identical twins. TCRdb re-derived calls from the 5' RACE reads in MiXCR, one entry per CDR3 protein. Counted here are more than 1.5 million distinct CDR3 sequences, 32% occurring once; the ten biggest clones make up less than 0.35%. Trimming took 2 bases from V and 9 from J; bases not matched to a gene: 10. CDR1 and CDR2 from the germline V gene are SGHRS and YFSETQ. The CDR3 spans 15 residues. The receptor was isolated from a newborn girl in good health. The sequencing input was cord blood. This rearrangement joins TRBV5-1 to TRBJ2-1, with 8 bases fitting TRBD2. CDR3 amino acids: CASSLGLAGPSEQFF. The DNA for the CDR3 is TGCGCCAGCAGCTTAGGCCTAGCGGGTCCTAGTGAGCAGTTCTTC.